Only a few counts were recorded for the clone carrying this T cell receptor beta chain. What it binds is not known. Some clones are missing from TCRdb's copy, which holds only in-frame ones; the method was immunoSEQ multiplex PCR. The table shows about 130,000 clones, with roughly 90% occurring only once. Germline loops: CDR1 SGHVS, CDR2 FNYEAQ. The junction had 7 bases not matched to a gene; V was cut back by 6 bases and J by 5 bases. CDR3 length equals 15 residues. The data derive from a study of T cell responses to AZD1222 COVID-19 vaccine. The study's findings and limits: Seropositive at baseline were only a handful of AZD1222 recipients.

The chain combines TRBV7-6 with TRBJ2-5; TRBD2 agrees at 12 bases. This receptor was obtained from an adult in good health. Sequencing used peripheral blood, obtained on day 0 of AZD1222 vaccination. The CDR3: CASSPLAGGLETQYF. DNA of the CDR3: TGTGCCAGCAGTCCCCTAGCGGGGGGGCTGGAGACCCAGTACTTC. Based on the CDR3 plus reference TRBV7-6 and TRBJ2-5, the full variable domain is GAGVSQSPRYKVTKRGQDVALRCDPISGHVSLYWYRQALGQGPEFLTYFNYEAQQDKSGLPNDRFSAERPEGSISTLTIQRTEQRDSAMYRCASSPLAGGLETQYFGPGTRLLVL.